The 4 T cell receptor beta chains below come from one sample, sequenced in a study of shared clonotypes between healthy human individuals. Data came from immunoSEQ multiplex PCR; TCRdb stores just in-frame clones and leaves some out. In the table there are millions of clones, around nine tenths of which are singletons. The sequencing sample was made of naive CD4+ T cells sorted from blood. Subset noted: CD45RA+ positively selected. Source of these receptors: a man aged 18 to 35 in good health.

The rearrangement joins TRBV19 to TRBJ1-6; tentatively, D is TRBD1 (6 bases). V lost 6 bases and J lost 7, with 19 bases in between. There are 16 residues in the CDR3. Germline lookup yields CDR1 LNHDA and CDR2 SQIVND (reference sequence). The CDR3 DNA reads TGTGCCAGTAGCCGAACGCACGGACAGACGAATTCACCCCTCCACTTT. The encoded protein is CASSRTHGQTNSPLHF.

This clone has only one observation. This rearrangement joins TRBV11-2 to TRBJ2-3; 7 nucleotides agree with TRBD2. The CDR3 runs 15 residues. V dropped 5 bases and J dropped 0; count of bases not matched to a gene: 5. Germline CDR1 is SGHAT and CDR2 is FQNNGV. As DNA, the CDR3 is TGTGCCAGCAGCGCACTAGCGTCTAGCACAGATACGCAGTATTTT. Its protein is CASSALASSTDTQYF.

The chain joins TRBV11-2 to TRBJ2-7; possibly TRBD2 for D (5 bases). Germline V gene data show CDR1 as SGHAT and CDR2 as FQNNGV. The V gene lost 5 bases and the J gene lost 2 bases, with 13 bases spanning the gap. The CDR3 extends over 14 amino acids. In DNA, the CDR3 is TGTGCCAGCAGCCTCCGGACTTCACCCTACGAGCAGTACTTC. Its protein product is CASSLRTSPYEQYF.

The chain has TRBV5-4 and TRBJ2-1, with D hard to call. CDR3 length equals 16 residues. The V gene lost 4 bases and the J gene lost 0 bases, with 14 bases spanning the gap. The germline V gene encodes CDR1 SGHNT and CDR2 YYREEE (reference sequence). The CDR3, as DNA: TGTGCCAGCAGCCCGGGTGGTAGCTTCTCCTACAATGAGCAGTTCTTC. Translation gives CASSPGGSFSYNEQFF.